Listed here is a single T cell receptor (beta chain). No antigen is known for it. The data stem from a study of T cells after yellow fever vaccination. Study conclusions and caveats: Compared with primary, the secondary response was weaker and peaked at day 5, not 15.

One entry per CDR3 protein results from TCRdb running MiXCR on the 5' RACE reads. Here the sample spans under 600,000 distinct CDR3 sequences, about a fifth being singletons. The clonotype was recovered from a man younger than 30 who received the YFV17D yellow fever vaccine. The specimen was PBMCs, collected less than 25 days after the first yellow fever vaccination.

DNA of the CDR3: TGCGCCAGCAGCCGGAACCCGGGACAGGGGGCCCTCTACAATGAGCAGTTCTTC. This codes for CASSRNPGQGALYNEQFF. The genes are TRBV5-1 and TRBJ2-1, with 12 bases matching TRBD1. The J segment lost 3 bases and the V segment lost 4 bases, leaving 11 bases of the junction unmatched. Germline V gene sequence: CDR1 SGHRS, CDR2 YFSETQ. The CDR3 length is 18 residues.